This TCR beta chain came from a study of CD8+CD57+ T cells in acquired aplastic anemia. Study at large: An average of about 3.4 ug of DNA was obtained from sorted CD4+ and CD8+ cells. The study's findings and limits: Patients and controls were found to share around 30 CD8+ CDR3 sequences.

For CDR3 and TCR beta VDJ profiling, genomic DNA was the template used. In TCRdb, the reads were re-called with MiXCR into one record per CDR3 protein. The profile shows hundreds of thousands of distinct CDR3 sequences, around three fifths of them singletons. Note on this clonotype: What it binds is not known.

Germline assignment: CDR1 SGHTA and CDR2 FQGTGA. The length of the CDR3 is 16 residues. Germline trimming cut 4 bases from V and 5 bases from J; bases unmatched to any gene: 12. The receptor's source is a human donor with severe aplastic anemia or a healthy control (not recorded which). Sample: sorted CD4+, CD8+, or CD8+CD57+ T cells (not recorded which) from PBMCs. The gene calls are TRBV7-3 and TRBJ2-5, with TRBD2 matching 8 bases. As DNA, the CDR3 is TGTGCCAGCAGCTCCGAGGTAAGCGGGAGCGGGGAGACCCAGTACTTC. It encodes CASSSEVSGSGETQYF.